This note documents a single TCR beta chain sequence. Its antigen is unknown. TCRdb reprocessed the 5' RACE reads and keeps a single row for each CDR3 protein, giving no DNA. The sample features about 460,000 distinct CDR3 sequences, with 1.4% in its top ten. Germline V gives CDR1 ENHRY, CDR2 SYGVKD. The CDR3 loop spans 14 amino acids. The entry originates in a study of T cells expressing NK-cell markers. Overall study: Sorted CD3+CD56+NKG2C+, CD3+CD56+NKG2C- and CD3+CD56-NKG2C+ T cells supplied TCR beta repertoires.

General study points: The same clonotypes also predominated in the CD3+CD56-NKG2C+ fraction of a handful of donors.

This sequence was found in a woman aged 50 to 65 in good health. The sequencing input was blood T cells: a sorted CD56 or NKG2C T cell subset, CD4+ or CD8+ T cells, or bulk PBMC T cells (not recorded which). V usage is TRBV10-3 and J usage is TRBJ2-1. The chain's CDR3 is CAISESSFWDEQFF.